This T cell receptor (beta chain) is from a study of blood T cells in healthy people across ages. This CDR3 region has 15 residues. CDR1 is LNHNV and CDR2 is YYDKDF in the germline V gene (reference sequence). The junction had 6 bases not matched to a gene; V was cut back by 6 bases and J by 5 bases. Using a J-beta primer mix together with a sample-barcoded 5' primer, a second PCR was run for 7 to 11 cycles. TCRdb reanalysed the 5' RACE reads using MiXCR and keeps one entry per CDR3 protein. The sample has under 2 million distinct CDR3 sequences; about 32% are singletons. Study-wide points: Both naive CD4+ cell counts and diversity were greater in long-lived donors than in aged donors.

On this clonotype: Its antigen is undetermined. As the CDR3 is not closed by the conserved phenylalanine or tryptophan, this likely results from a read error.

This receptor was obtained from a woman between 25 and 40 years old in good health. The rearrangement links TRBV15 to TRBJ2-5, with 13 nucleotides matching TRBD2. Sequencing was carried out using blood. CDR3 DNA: TGTGCCACCAGTAAGACTAGCGGGAGGATGGAGACCCAGTACGTC. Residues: CATSKTSGRMETQYV.